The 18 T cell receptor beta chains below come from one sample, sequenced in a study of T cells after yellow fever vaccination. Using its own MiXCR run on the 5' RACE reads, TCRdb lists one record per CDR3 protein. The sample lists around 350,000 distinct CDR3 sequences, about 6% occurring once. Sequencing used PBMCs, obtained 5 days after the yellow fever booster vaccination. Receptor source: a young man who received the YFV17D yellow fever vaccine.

The DNA for the CDR3 is TGTGCCAGCTCACCGCTGGGACAGGGGAGCGCCTACGAGCAGTACTTC. Translated, it gives CASSPLGQGSAYEQYF. V and J are TRBV18 and TRBJ2-7; 10 bases align to TRBD1. Trimming took 3 bases from V and 2 from J; bases not matched to a gene: 7. The CDR3 length is 16 residues. CDR1 and CDR2 (germline): KGHSH, LQKENI.

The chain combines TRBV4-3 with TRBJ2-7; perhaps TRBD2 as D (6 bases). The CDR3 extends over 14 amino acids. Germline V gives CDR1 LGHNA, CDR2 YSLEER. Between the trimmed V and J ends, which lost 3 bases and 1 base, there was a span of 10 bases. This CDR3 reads CASSQGGWSYEQYF. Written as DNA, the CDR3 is TGCGCCAGCAGCCAGGGAGGCTGGTCCTACGAGCAGTACTTC.

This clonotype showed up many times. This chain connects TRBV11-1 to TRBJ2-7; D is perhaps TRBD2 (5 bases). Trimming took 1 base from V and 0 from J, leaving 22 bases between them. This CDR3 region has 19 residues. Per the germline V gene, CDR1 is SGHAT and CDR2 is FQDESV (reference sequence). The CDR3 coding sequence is TGTGCCAGCAGCTTAGATCCGGGAAGGCCCACCCAGAGCTCCTACGAGCAGTACTTC. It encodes CASSLDPGRPTQSSYEQYF.

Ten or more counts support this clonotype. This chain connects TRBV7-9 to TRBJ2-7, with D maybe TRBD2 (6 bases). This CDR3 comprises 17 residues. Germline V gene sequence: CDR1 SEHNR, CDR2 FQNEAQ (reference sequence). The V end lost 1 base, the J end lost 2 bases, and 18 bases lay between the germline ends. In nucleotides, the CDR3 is TGTGCCAGCAGCTTAGGGAGTAGACTAGAGGGCCCCTACGAGCAGTACTTC. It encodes CASSLGSRLEGPYEQYF.

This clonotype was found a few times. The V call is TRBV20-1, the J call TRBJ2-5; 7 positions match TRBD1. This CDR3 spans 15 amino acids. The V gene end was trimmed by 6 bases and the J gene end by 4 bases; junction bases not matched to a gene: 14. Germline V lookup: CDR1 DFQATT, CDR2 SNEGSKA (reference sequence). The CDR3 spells CSAITLTGYRETQYF. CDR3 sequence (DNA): TGCAGTGCGATCACTCTGACAGGGTACCGAGAGACCCAGTACTTC.

The CDR3 DNA is TGTGCCAGCAGCCAGCTGGCCACAGATACGCAGTATTTT. Translation gives CASSQLATDTQYF. The V gene is TRBV7-3, the J gene TRBJ2-3; D unresolved. The V end was cut by 5 bases, the J end by 2 bases, with 8 bases between. CDR1 and CDR2 (germline): SGHTA, FQGTGA. CDR3 length: 13 amino acids.

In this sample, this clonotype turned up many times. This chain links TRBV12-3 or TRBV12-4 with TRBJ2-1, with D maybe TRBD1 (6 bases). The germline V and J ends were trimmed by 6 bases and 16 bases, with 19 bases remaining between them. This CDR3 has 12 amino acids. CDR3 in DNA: TGTGCCAGCAGGGGGGCCGAGACCTCTCATTTCTTC. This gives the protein CASRGAETSHFF.

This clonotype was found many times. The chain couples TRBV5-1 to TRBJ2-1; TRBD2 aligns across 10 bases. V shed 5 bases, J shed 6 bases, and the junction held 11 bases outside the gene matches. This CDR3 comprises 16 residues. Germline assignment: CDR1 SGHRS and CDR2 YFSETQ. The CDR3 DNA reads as TGCGCCAGCAGACTCTATCTAGCGGGAGTGGGCAATGAGCAGTTCTTC. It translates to CASRLYLAGVGNEQFF.

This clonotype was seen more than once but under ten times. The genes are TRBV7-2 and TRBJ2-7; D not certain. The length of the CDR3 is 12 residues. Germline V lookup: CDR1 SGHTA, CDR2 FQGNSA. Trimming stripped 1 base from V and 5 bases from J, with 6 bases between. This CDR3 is CASSLEINEQYF. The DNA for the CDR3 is TGTGCCAGCAGCTTAGAGATCAACGAGCAGTACTTC.

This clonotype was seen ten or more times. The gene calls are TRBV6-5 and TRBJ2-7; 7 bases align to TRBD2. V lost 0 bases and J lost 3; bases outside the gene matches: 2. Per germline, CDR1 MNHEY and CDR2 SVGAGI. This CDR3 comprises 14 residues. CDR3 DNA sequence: TGTGCCAGCAGTTACTCGCTAGCGGACTACGAGCAGTACTTC. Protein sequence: CASSYSLADYEQYF.

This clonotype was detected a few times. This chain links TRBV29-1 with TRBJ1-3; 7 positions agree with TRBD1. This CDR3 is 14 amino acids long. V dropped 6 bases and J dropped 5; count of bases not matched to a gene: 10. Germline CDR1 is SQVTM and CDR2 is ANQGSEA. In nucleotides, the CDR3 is TGCAGCGTGCAAATCCCGGGACAGAGAAACACCATATATTTT. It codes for CSVQIPGQRNTIYF.

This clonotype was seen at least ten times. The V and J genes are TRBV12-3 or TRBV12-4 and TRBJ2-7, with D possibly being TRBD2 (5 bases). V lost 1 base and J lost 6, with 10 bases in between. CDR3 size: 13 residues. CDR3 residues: CASSLGGALEQYF. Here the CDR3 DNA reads TGTGCCAGCAGTTTAGGGGGAGCCCTCGAGCAGTACTTC.

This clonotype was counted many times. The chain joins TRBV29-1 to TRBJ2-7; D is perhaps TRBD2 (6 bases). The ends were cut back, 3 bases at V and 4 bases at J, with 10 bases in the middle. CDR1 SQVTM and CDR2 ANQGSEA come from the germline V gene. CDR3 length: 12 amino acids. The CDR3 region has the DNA TGCAGCGTTGAGGAGGGCGAATACGAGCAGTACTTC. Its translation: CSVEEGEYEQYF.

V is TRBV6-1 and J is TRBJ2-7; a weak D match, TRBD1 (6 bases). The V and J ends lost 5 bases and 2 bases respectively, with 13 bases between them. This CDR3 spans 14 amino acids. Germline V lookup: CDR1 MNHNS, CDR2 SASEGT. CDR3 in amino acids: CASSPQGSPYEQYF. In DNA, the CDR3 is TGTGCCAGCAGTCCTCAGGGGAGTCCCTACGAGCAGTACTTC.

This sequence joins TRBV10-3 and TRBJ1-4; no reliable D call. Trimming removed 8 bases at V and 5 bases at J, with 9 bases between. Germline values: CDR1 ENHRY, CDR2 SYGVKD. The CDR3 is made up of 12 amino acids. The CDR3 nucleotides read TGTGCCATCGGCCAAGACAATGAAAAACTGTTTTTT. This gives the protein CAIGQDNEKLFF.

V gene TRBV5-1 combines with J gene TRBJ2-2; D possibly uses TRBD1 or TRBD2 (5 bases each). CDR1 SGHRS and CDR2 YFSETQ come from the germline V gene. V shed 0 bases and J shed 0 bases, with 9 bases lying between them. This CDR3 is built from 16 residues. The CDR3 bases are TGCGCCAGCAGCTTGGTTGGGGGATCGAACACCGGGGAGCTGTTTTTT. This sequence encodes CASSLVGGSNTGELFF.

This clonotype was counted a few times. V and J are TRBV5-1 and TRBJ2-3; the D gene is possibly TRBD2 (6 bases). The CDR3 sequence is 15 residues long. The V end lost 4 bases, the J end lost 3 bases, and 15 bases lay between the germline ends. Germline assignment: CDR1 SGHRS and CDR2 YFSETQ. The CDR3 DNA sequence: TGCGCCAGCAGCGCCGCTATCGGGAGTACAGATACGCAGTATTTT. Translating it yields CASSAAIGSTDTQYF.

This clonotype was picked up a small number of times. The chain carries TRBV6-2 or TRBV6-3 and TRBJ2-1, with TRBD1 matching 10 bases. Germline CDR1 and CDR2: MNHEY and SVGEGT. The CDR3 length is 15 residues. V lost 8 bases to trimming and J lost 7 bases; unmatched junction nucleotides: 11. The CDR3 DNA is TGTGCCAGCGCCGCCGACAGGGGGCTTGGAAATGAGCAGTTCTTC. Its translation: CASAADRGLGNEQFF.